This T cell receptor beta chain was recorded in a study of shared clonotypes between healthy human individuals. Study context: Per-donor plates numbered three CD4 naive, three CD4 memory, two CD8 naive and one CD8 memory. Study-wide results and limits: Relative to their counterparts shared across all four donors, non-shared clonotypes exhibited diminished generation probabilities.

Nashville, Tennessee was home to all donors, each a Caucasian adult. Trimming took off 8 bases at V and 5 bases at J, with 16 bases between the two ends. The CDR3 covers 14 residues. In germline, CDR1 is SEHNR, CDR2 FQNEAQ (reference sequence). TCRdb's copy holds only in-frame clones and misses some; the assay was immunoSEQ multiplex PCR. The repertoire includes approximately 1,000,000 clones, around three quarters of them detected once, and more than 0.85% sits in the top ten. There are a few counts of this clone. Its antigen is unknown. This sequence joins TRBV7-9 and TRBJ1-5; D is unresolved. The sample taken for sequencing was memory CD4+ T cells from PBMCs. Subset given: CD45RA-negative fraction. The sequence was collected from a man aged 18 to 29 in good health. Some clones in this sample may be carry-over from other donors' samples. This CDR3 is CASAGDGFYQPQHF. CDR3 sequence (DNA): TGTGCCAGCGCTGGCGACGGATTTTATCAGCCCCAGCATTTT.